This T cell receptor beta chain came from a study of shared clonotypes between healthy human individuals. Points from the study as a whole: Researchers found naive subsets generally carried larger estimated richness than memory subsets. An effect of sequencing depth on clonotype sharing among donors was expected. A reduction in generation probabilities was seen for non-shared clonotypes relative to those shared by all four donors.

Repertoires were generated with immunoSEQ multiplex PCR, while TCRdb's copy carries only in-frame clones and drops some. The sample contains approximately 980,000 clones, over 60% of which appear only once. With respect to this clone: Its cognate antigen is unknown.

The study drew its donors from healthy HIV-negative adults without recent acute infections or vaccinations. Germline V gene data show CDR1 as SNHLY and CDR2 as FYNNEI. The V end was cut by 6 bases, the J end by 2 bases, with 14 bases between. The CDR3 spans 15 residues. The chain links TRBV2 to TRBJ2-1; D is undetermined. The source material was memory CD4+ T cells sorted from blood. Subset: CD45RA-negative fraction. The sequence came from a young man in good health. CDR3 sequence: CASSAIPHAYNEQFF. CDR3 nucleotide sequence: TGTGCCAGCAGCGCAATACCCCACGCCTACAATGAGCAGTTCTTC.